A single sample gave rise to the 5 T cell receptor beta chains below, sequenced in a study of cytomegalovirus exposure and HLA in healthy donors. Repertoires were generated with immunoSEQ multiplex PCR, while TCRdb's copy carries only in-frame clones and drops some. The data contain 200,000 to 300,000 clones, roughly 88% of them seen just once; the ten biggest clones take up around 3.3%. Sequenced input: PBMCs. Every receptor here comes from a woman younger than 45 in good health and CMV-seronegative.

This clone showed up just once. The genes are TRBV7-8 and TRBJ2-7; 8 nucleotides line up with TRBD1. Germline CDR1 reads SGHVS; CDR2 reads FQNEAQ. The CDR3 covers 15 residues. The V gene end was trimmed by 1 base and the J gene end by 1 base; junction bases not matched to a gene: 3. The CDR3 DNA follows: TGTGCCAGCAGCTTAGATGGACAGGGTTCCTACGAGCAGTACTTC. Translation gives CASSLDGQGSYEQYF.

CDR3 nucleotides: TGTGCCAGCAGCCCATCGGGACTAGCGCTAAACAATGAGCAGTTCTTC. Protein: CASSPSGLALNNEQFF. The chain employs TRBV27 and TRBJ2-1; 10 bases align to TRBD2. Germline trimming cut 6 bases from V and 5 bases from J; bases unmatched to any gene: 10. The CDR3 runs to 16 residues. CDR1 MNHEY and CDR2 SMNVEV come from the germline V gene (reference sequence).

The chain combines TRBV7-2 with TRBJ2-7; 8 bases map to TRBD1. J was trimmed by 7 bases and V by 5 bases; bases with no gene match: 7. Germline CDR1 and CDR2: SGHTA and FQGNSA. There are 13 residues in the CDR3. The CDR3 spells CASSPGTGGEQYF. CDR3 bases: TGTGCCAGCAGCCCCGGGACAGGAGGGGAGCAGTACTTC.

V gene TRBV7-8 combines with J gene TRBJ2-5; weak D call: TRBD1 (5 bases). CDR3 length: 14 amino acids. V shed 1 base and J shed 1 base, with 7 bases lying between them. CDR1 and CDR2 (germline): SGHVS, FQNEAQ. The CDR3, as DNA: TGTGCCAGCAGCTTAGGGGGCACCCAAGAGACCCAGTACTTC. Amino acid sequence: CASSLGGTQETQYF.

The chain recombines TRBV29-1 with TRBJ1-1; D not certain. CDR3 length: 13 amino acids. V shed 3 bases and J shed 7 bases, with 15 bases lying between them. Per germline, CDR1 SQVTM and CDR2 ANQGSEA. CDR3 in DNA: TGCAGCGTTGACGGGCCCGGCCCCCATGAAGCTTTCTTT. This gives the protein CSVDGPGPHEAFF.